The 26 T cell receptor beta chains listed next were all sequenced from one sample in a study of T cell responses to AZD1222 COVID-19 vaccine. Clones were read by immunoSEQ multiplex PCR, and TCRdb kept only the in-frame ones, dropping some. The profile covers about 190,000 clones, with more than 80% appearing a single time and 3.6% taken by the ten largest. This material consisted of peripheral blood, taken 28 days after the second dose of the MenACWY control vaccine. These receptor sequences come from an adult who received the MenACWY meningococcal vaccine as a control.

Note on this clone: The sample carries other DNA sequences with the same CDR3. The chain is built from TRBV12-3 or TRBV12-4 and TRBJ1-1; D unresolved. The V end was cut by 3 bases, the J end by 4 bases, with 3 bases between. The CDR3 length is 11 residues. The DNA of the CDR3 is TGTGCCAGCAGTTTTCGCACTGAAGCTTTCTTT. This sequence encodes CASSFRTEAFF.

CDR3 in amino acids: CASSLADPQNSPLHF. The CDR3 DNA follows: TGCGCCAGCAGCTTGGCCGACCCGCAGAATTCACCCCTCCACTTT. The chain uses TRBV5-1 and TRBJ1-6; no clear D. Trimming removed 0 bases from V and 7 bases from J, with 11 bases in between. The germline V gene has CDR1 SGHRS and CDR2 YFSETQ. This CDR3 has 15 residues.

This rearrangement joins TRBV7-2 to TRBJ2-1; TRBD2 matches at 13 bases. Trimming took 2 bases from V and 12 from J; bases not matched to a gene: 4. CDR3 length: 14 residues. CDR1 is SGHTA, CDR2 FQGNSA, per germline. Here the CDR3 reads CASSLQLAGGWQFF. The DNA for the CDR3 is TGTGCCAGCAGCTTACAACTAGCGGGAGGGTGGCAGTTCTTC.

In its sample, this clone was seen once. This rearrangement joins TRBV3-1 (or the pseudogene TRBV3-2) to TRBJ1-4; D uncertain. The V end lost 1 base, the J end lost 3 bases, and 6 bases lay between the germline ends. The CDR3 contains 14 residues. Germline assignment: CDR1 LGHDT and CDR2 YNNKEL (reference sequence). The CDR3 loop reads CASSQGVSNEKLFF. The CDR3 nucleotides are TGTGCCAGCAGCCAAGGAGTATCTAATGAAAAACTGTTTTTT.

V and J are TRBV5-1 and TRBJ2-5; 16 nucleotides match TRBD2. J was trimmed by 5 bases and V by 3 bases; bases with no gene match: 1. Germline CDR1 SGHRS, CDR2 YFSETQ. The CDR3 runs to 15 residues. In nucleotides, the CDR3 is TGCGCCAGCAGCTCGGGACTAGCGGGAGGGGAGACCCAGTACTTC. This codes for CASSSGLAGGETQYF.

The genes are TRBV6-5 and TRBJ2-1; the D gene is possibly TRBD1 (5 bases). The CDR3 spans 13 residues. The V end was cut by 6 bases, the J end by 3 bases, with 9 bases between. Germline assignment: CDR1 MNHEY and CDR2 SVGAGI. The DNA of the CDR3 is TGTGCCAGCAGGAGACAGAGCTACAATGAGCAGTTCTTC. Encoded protein: CASRRQSYNEQFF.

DNA of the CDR3: TGTGCCAGCGGGACAGCGGTGAACACTGAAGCTTTCTTT. It encodes CASGTAVNTEAFF. The chain joins TRBV25-1 to TRBJ1-1; 7 positions match TRBD1. Germline trimming cut 8 bases from V and 0 bases from J; bases unmatched to any gene: 3. Germline assignment: CDR1 MGHDK and CDR2 SYGVNS. The CDR3 is made up of 13 amino acids. Together with reference TRBV25-1 and TRBJ1-1, the CDR3 gives the full variable domain: EADIYQTPRYLVIGTGKKITLECSQTMGHDKMYWYQQDPGMELHLIHYSYGVNSTEKGDLSSESTVSRIRTEHFPLTLESARPSHTSQYLCASGTAVNTEAFFGQGTRLTVV.

This clone was seen once. The chain combines TRBV28 with TRBJ2-7, with no clear D. The CDR3 loop spans 14 amino acids. Trimming removed 5 bases from V and 3 bases from J, with 14 bases in between. CDR1 MDHEN and CDR2 SYDVKM come from the germline V gene. The CDR3 region has the DNA TGTGCCAGCAGTCCTCCGACTGGGCTCTACGAGCAGTACTTC. It codes for CASSPPTGLYEQYF.

The gene calls are TRBV25-1 and TRBJ2-7; D is perhaps TRBD2 (7 bases). Germline V lookup: CDR1 MGHDK, CDR2 SYGVNS. Trimming shortened V by 1 base and J by 3 bases, and 13 bases separated the two germline ends. This CDR3 is 15 amino acids long. The CDR3 region is CASSESLGGHYEQYF. DNA for the CDR3: TGTGCCAGCAGTGAATCGCTCGGGGGGCACTACGAGCAGTACTTC.

The J gene is TRBJ1-1, the V gene TRBV7-3; unclear D gene. This CDR3 has 15 residues. With 2 bases removed from V and 0 bases from J, the gap between germline ends came to 10 bases. Looked up from germline, CDR1 is SGHTA and CDR2 is FQGTGA. CDR3 amino acids: CASSLYGSMNTEAFF. CDR3 coding DNA: TGTGCCAGCAGCTTATACGGGAGCATGAACACTGAAGCTTTCTTT.

V gene TRBV7-9 combines with J gene TRBJ1-2, with D maybe TRBD1 (5 bases). Trimming took 5 bases from V and 4 from J, leaving 8 bases between them. This CDR3 region has 12 residues. From germline, CDR1 is SEHNR and CDR2 FQNEAQ (reference sequence). In nucleotides, the CDR3 is TGTGCCAGCAGCGCCGACAGCTATGGCTACACCTTC. Translating it yields CASSADSYGYTF.

This rearrangement joins TRBV27 to TRBJ1-5, with 8 bases that match TRBD1. The CDR3 loop spans 13 amino acids. Germline lookup yields CDR1 MNHEY and CDR2 SMNVEV (reference sequence). The J segment lost 6 bases and the V segment lost 7 bases, leaving 5 bases of the junction unmatched. The CDR3 region is CASNQGAGQPQHF. CDR3 coding DNA: TGTGCCAGCAACCAGGGGGCTGGTCAGCCCCAGCATTTT.

The chain couples TRBV24-1 to TRBJ2-7; a weak D match, TRBD1 (5 bases). Germline V lookup: CDR1 KGHDR, CDR2 SFDVKD. Between the trimmed V and J ends, which lost 9 bases and 0 bases, there was a span of 14 bases. This CDR3 is 14 amino acids long. CDR3 sequence: CATRDSSSSYEQYF. DNA of the CDR3: TGTGCCACCCGAGACAGCTCATCCTCCTACGAGCAGTACTTC.

This chain joins TRBV7-2 and TRBJ1-5; D gene unclear. Per germline, CDR1 SGHTA and CDR2 FQGNSA. The CDR3 runs to 13 residues. V was shortened by 5 bases and J by 4 bases, with 9 bases between the two germline ends. CDR3 sequence (DNA): TGTGCCAGCAGCACAGACACAAATCAGCCCCAGCATTTT. Encoded protein: CASSTDTNQPQHF.

The rearrangement uses TRBV15 and TRBJ2-3; either TRBD1 or TRBD2 may fit D (6 bases each). CDR1 LNHNV and CDR2 YYDKDF come from the germline V gene (reference sequence). CDR3 length: 16 amino acids. Trimming took 2 bases from V and 5 from J, leaving 17 bases between them. The CDR3 nucleotides read TGTGCCACCAGCAGAACTCCGACAGGAGGGGAAGATACGCAGTATTTT. Its protein product is CATSRTPTGGEDTQYF.

DNA for the CDR3: TGTGCCAGCAGTGCCTCGGACCGGGGGGGCCTCGATGAGCAGTTCTTC. Translation: CASSASDRGGLDEQFF. The chain employs TRBV7-9 and TRBJ2-1, with 8 positions matching TRBD2. J was trimmed by 8 bases and V by 6 bases; bases with no gene match: 15. Germline V CDR1 and CDR2: SEHNR, FQNEAQ (reference sequence). CDR3 size: 16 residues.

CDR3 sequence: CATSRDARDALRGTEAFF. The DNA of the CDR3 is TGTGCCACCAGCAGAGATGCCCGGGACGCCCTGAGGGGCACTGAAGCTTTCTTT. The V call is TRBV15, the J call TRBJ1-1, with a tentative D call TRBD1 (5 bases). Germline V gene data show CDR1 as LNHNV and CDR2 as YYDKDF (reference sequence). Trimming left V 0 bases short and J 4 bases short, with 21 bases between. This CDR3 region has 18 residues.

The chain uses TRBV12-5 and TRBJ1-5; TRBD1 is a possible D gene (5 bases). The V end lost 5 bases, the J end lost 2 bases, and 22 bases lay between the germline ends. This CDR3 has 18 amino acids. CDR1 LGHNT and CDR2 FRNRAP come from the germline V gene. The CDR3: CASGPDRDRGFGNQPQHF. DNA of the CDR3: TGTGCTAGTGGTCCCGACCGGGACCGGGGCTTCGGCAATCAGCCCCAGCATTTT.

V is TRBV5-1 and J is TRBJ2-2; D is unresolved. Germline CDR1 and CDR2: SGHRS and YFSETQ. This CDR3 region has 15 residues. With 4 bases removed from V and 2 bases from J, the gap between germline ends came to 12 bases. The CDR3 sequence is CASSTRTGNTGELFF. The CDR3 DNA is TGCGCCAGCAGCACTCGGACGGGTAACACCGGGGAGCTGTTTTTT.

J is TRBJ1-5 and V is TRBV6-5; D is unresolved. The V gene lost 7 bases and the J gene lost 5 bases, with 9 bases spanning the gap. Germline V lookup: CDR1 MNHEY, CDR2 SVGAGI. The CDR3 is 12 residues long. CDR3: CASKDGDQPQHF. Here the CDR3 DNA reads TGTGCCAGCAAGGACGGGGATCAGCCCCAGCATTTT.

A few counts support this clone. V and J are TRBV5-1 and TRBJ1-2, with D perhaps TRBD1 (6 bases). The germline V gene encodes CDR1 SGHRS and CDR2 YFSETQ. V was shortened by 2 bases and J by 7 bases, with 15 bases between the two germline ends. The CDR3 runs to 14 residues. The CDR3 protein is CASSLGQGLGGYTF. The CDR3 DNA follows: TGCGCCAGCAGCTTAGGGCAGGGGCTTGGTGGCTACACCTTC.

The chain employs TRBV10-3 and TRBJ1-2, with TRBD1 as a possible D gene (6 bases). Trimming pared 6 bases from V and 4 bases from J, leaving 15 bases between. The germline CDR1 and CDR2 sequences are ENHRY and SYGVKD. The CDR3 contains 14 residues. CDR3 nucleotide sequence: TGTGCCATCAGCGGACAGTCTGGCTTCTATGGCTACACCTTC. Its translation is CAISGQSGFYGYTF.

CDR3 nucleotide sequence: TGTGCCAGCAGTTCGGCGGAAAACTATGGCTACACCTTC. Translating gives CASSSAENYGYTF. The gene calls are TRBV12-3 or TRBV12-4 and TRBJ1-2; D is unclear. The CDR3 runs to 13 residues. V lost 4 bases to trimming and J lost 2 bases, with 8 bases between them.

The chain employs TRBV7-2 and TRBJ1-6, with TRBD1 matching over 9 bases. Germline V lookup: CDR1 SGHTA, CDR2 FQGNSA. There are 15 residues in the CDR3. V was clipped by 0 bases and J by 9 bases; unmatched bases: 3. The CDR3 here is CASSLAGTGSSPLHF. The CDR3 bases are TGTGCCAGCAGCTTAGCTGGGACAGGGAGTTCACCCCTCCACTTT.

The chain combines TRBV28 with TRBJ1-1; a weak D match, TRBD1 (6 bases). V was pared by 10 bases and J by 2 bases, with 17 bases between. The CDR3 length is 14 residues. In germline, CDR1 is MDHEN, CDR2 SYDVKM. The CDR3: CAIPGEGVNTEAFF. DNA of the CDR3: TGTGCCATCCCGGGGGAGGGGGTTAACACTGAAGCTTTCTTT.

The V and J genes are TRBV9 and TRBJ2-1; D unresolved. CDR1 is SGDLS and CDR2 is YYNGEE in the germline V gene. Trimming took off 3 bases at V and 4 bases at J, with 5 bases between the two ends. The CDR3 has 12 residues. The CDR3 protein is CASSAPYNEQFF. The DNA for the CDR3 is TGTGCCAGCAGCGCCCCGTACAATGAGCAGTTCTTC.